The 32 T cell receptor beta chains reported below all come from one sample, sequenced in a study of blood T cell repertoires in COVID-19. Sequenced by immunoSEQ multiplex PCR; TCRdb stores in-frame clones only, minus some. This sample carries some 97,000 clones, about 85% of them seen once, and the ten largest clones take 13%. The sample taken for sequencing was peripheral blood. All receptors derive from a man in his forties or fifties with active or convalescent COVID-19.

This clone has more than one count but fewer than ten. The chain combines TRBV10-3 with TRBJ1-1; 11 nucleotides agree with TRBD1. CDR3 length equals 14 residues. J gave up 3 bases and V 6 bases, and 3 bases lay outside the gene matches. Germline lookup yields CDR1 ENHRY and CDR2 SYGVKD. The CDR3 DNA is TGTGCCATCAGCAAGGGACAGGGGGACACTGAAGCTTTCTTT. Translating it yields CAISKGQGDTEAFF.

This rearrangement joins TRBV14 to TRBJ2-1; 9 bases agree with TRBD2. V dropped 10 bases and J dropped 15; count of bases not matched to a gene: 10. Per germline, CDR1 SGHDN and CDR2 FVKESK. CDR3 size: 11 residues. CDR3 bases: TGTGCCAAACTGCGGGAGGGGTCAGGGTTCTTC. Residues: CAKLREGSGFF. Variable domain in full (rest from reference TRBV14 and TRBJ2-1): EAGVTQFPSHSVIEKGQTVTLRCDPISGHDNLYWYRRVMGKEIKFLLHFVKESKQDESGMPNNRFLAERTGGTYSTLKVQPAELEDSGVYFCAKLREGSGFFGPGTRLTVL.

The J gene is TRBJ2-1, the V gene TRBV7-2; 7 nucleotides align to TRBD1. Germline CDR1 reads SGHTA; CDR2 reads FQGNSA. V shed 5 bases and J 1 base; nucleotides not matched to a gene: 2. This CDR3 is 14 amino acids long. The CDR3 bases are TGTGCCAGCAGCGACAGGGCATCCTACAATGAGCAGTTCTTC. Amino acid sequence: CASSDRASYNEQFF.

V and J are TRBV30 and TRBJ1-6, with 7 bases fitting TRBD1. The trim removed 0 bases at V and 6 bases at J, leaving 2 bases unmatched. Per germline, CDR1 GTSNPN and CDR2 SVGIG (reference sequence). The CDR3 covers 14 residues. The CDR3 DNA follows: TGTGCCTGGAGTGTTGGGACAGCTAATTCACCCCTCCACTTT. Translation: CAWSVGTANSPLHF.

The gene calls are TRBV7-9 and TRBJ1-5, with no clear D. Germline CDR1 is SEHNR and CDR2 is FQNEAQ (reference sequence). V was clipped by 5 bases and J by 2 bases, with 16 bases between them. CDR3 length: 16 amino acids. DNA for the CDR3: TGTGCCAGCAGCCCTAGCACCACCCGGGGCAATCAGCCCCAGCATTTT. Its translation: CASSPSTTRGNQPQHF.

The chain carries TRBV4-1 and TRBJ2-7; a weak D match, TRBD1 (6 bases). The CDR3 spans 16 residues. Trimming pared 1 base from V and 7 bases from J, leaving 20 bases between. In germline, CDR1 is MGHRA, CDR2 YSYEKL. In DNA, the CDR3 is TGCGCCAGCAGCCAAGGGCAGCGGACCCTCAGGGGAGAGCAGTACTTC. The encoded protein is CASSQGQRTLRGEQYF.

The chain links TRBV20-1 to TRBJ1-1, with TRBD1 identical over 10 bases. The CDR3 sequence is 11 residues long. Per the germline V gene, CDR1 is DFQATT and CDR2 is SNEGSKA (reference sequence). CDR3 DNA: TGCAGATCGGACAGGGGGGATGAAGCTTTCTTT. This translates into CRSDRGDEAFF.

The chain couples TRBV5-8 to TRBJ1-2; 9 bases agree with TRBD1. V lost 3 bases and J lost 13; bases outside the gene matches: 16. This CDR3 has 15 residues. Germline CDR1 and CDR2: SGHTS and YDEGEE. The CDR3 is CASSSSGQGTLGCTF. CDR3 bases: TGTGCCAGCAGCTCGTCAGGACAGGGGACTCTTGGGTGCACCTTC.

The chain combines TRBV19 with TRBJ2-1; D remains unclear. Trimming left V 5 bases short and J 1 base short, with 12 bases between. Germline CDR1 is LNHDA and CDR2 is SQIVND (reference sequence). This CDR3 is built from 15 residues. The CDR3 loop reads CASSPYSNSYNEQFF. As DNA, the CDR3 is TGTGCCAGTAGTCCTTACAGTAATTCCTACAATGAGCAGTTCTTC. The whole variable domain, remainder taken from reference TRBV19 and TRBJ2-1, is DGGITQSPKYLFRKEGQNVTLSCEQNLNHDAMYWYRQDPGQGLRLIYYSQIVNDFQKGDIAEGYSVSREKKESFPLTVTSAQKNPTAFYLCASSPYSNSYNEQFFGPGTRLTVL.

This clone was seen once. The chain carries TRBV19 and TRBJ2-2; a possible D gene is TRBD2 (5 bases). V lost 0 bases, J lost 1 base, and 18 bases lay in between. The CDR3 is made up of 19 amino acids. Germline lookup yields CDR1 LNHDA and CDR2 SQIVND (reference sequence). The DNA for the CDR3 is TGTGCCAGTAGTATAGAGGGGTTCCGATGGAGCGGGAACACCGGGGAGCTGTTTTTT. This translates into CASSIEGFRWSGNTGELFF. Drawing the rest from reference TRBV19 and TRBJ2-2, the complete variable domain is DGGITQSPKYLFRKEGQNVTLSCEQNLNHDAMYWYRQDPGQGLRLIYYSQIVNDFQKGDIAEGYSVSREKKESFPLTVTSAQKNPTAFYLCASSIEGFRWSGNTGELFFGEGSRLTVL.

Only one count was recorded for this clone. This chain links TRBV4-1 with TRBJ2-7; 9 bases are shared with TRBD1. V lost 1 base, J lost 4 bases, and 8 bases stayed unmatched. The CDR3 totals 16 residues. Germline lookup yields CDR1 MGHRA and CDR2 YSYEKL. This CDR3 reads CASSQAAGQGIYEQYF. The CDR3, as DNA: TGCGCCAGCAGCCAAGCTGCGGGACAGGGAATTTACGAGCAGTACTTC.

Here the CDR3 reads CATSDLSLAGLQETQYF. CDR3 coding DNA: TGTGCCACCAGTGATTTGTCGCTAGCGGGCCTCCAAGAGACCCAGTACTTC. V is TRBV24-1 and J is TRBJ2-5; 8 bases fit TRBD2. The V gene's germline CDR1 is KGHDR and CDR2 SFDVKD. CDR3 size: 17 residues. After removal of 0 bases from V and 1 base from J, the junction contained 6 bases not matched to a gene.

The V and J genes are TRBV5-5 and TRBJ2-7, with TRBD2 matching 9 bases. V gave up 2 bases and J gave up 6 bases; unmatched junction bases: 9. Germline loops: CDR1 SGHKS, CDR2 YYEKEE (reference sequence). This CDR3 has 15 amino acids. The CDR3 reads CASSFRLAAPPEQYF. The CDR3 coding sequence is TGTGCCAGCAGCTTTCGACTAGCGGCCCCCCCCGAGCAGTACTTC.

This rearrangement joins TRBV5-1 to TRBJ2-1, with 9 bases matching TRBD2. Germline V lookup: CDR1 SGHRS, CDR2 YFSETQ. The CDR3 totals 16 residues. The V and J ends lost 0 bases and 7 bases, in that order; junction bases with no gene match: 8. Here the CDR3 DNA reads TGCGCCAGCAGCTTGGATTTAGCGGGAGTTGAAAATGAGCAGTTCTTC. Translation gives CASSLDLAGVENEQFF.

The sample holds a few counts of this clone. The CDR3 here is CASSFFQGTVSYEQYF. The CDR3 DNA reads TGTGCCAGCAGCTTCTTTCAAGGGACAGTCTCCTACGAGCAGTACTTC. The chain carries TRBV5-8 and TRBJ2-7, with TRBD1 matching over 7 bases. The CDR3 has 16 residues. Trimming cost V 2 bases and J 0 bases; bases outside gene matches: 8. Germline values: CDR1 SGHTS, CDR2 YDEGEE.

The chain joins TRBV5-1 to TRBJ1-2; TRBD1 aligns across 11 bases. The CDR3 sequence is 17 residues long. The germline V gene has CDR1 SGHRS and CDR2 YFSETQ. The trim removed 2 bases at V and 0 bases at J, leaving 6 bases unmatched. This CDR3 reads CASSLRTGGEANYGYTF. CDR3 in DNA: TGCGCCAGCAGCTTACGGACAGGGGGCGAAGCTAACTATGGCTACACCTTC. Full variable domain (missing parts from reference TRBV5-1 and TRBJ1-2): KAGVTQTPRYLIKTRGQQVTLSCSPISGHRSVSWYQQTPGQGLQFLFEYFSETQRNKGNFPGRFSGRQFSNSRSEMNVSTLELGDSALYLCASSLRTGGEANYGYTFGSGTRLTVV.

The CDR3 loop is CASSQRSGREATDTQYF. The CDR3 DNA is TGTGCCAGCAGCCAGAGGTCAGGTCGGGAGGCCACAGATACGCAGTATTTT. The V call is TRBV3-1 (or the pseudogene TRBV3-2), the J call TRBJ2-3; 7 nucleotides agree with TRBD2. The trim removed 3 bases at V and 2 bases at J, leaving 11 bases unmatched. CDR1 is LGHDT, CDR2 YNNKEL, per germline (reference sequence). The CDR3 consists of 17 residues.

CDR3 residues: CASSLAVSTDTQYF. CDR3 nucleotides: TGTGCCAGCTCACTAGCGGTGAGCACAGATACGCAGTATTTT. The V and J genes are TRBV18 and TRBJ2-3; D may be TRBD2 (6 bases). Per germline, CDR1 KGHSH and CDR2 LQKENI. This CDR3 contains 14 residues. V was cut by 4 bases and J by 0 bases, with 8 bases left in between.

V usage is TRBV2 and J usage is TRBJ2-3; 8 bases are a match to TRBD2. V was pared by 11 bases and J by 2 bases, with 12 bases of the junction left unmatched. In germline, CDR1 is SNHLY, CDR2 FYNNEI. The CDR3 contains 15 residues. The CDR3 DNA reads as TGTGCCGCCGCTTCCGGGAGGGAGAACACAGATACGCAGTATTTT. Residues: CAAASGRENTDTQYF.

This chain links TRBV19 with TRBJ1-2; the D is unclear. Trimming cost V 6 bases and J 0 bases, with 14 bases left between them. This CDR3 has 15 residues. Germline values: CDR1 LNHDA, CDR2 SQIVND (reference sequence). The CDR3 DNA reads as TGTGCCAGTAGGAGTGGGAGGCAGACTAACTATGGCTACACCTTC. Protein sequence: CASRSGRQTNYGYTF. Supplemented by reference TRBV19 and TRBJ1-2, the full variable domain reads DGGITQSPKYLFRKEGQNVTLSCEQNLNHDAMYWYRQDPGQGLRLIYYSQIVNDFQKGDIAEGYSVSREKKESFPLTVTSAQKNPTAFYLCASRSGRQTNYGYTFGSGTRLTVV.

The chain combines TRBV24-1 with TRBJ1-2; 9 positions agree with TRBD1. The CDR3 extends over 14 amino acids. CDR1 KGHDR and CDR2 SFDVKD come from the germline V gene. The V segment lost 3 bases and the J segment 6 bases; nucleotides outside the gene matches: 4. CDR3: CATSDHRGQNGYTF. In DNA, the CDR3 is TGTGCCACCAGTGATCACAGGGGGCAGAATGGCTACACCTTC.

This chain uses TRBV6-6 with TRBJ2-1; perhaps TRBD2 as D (5 bases). This CDR3 spans 11 amino acids. The V end was cut by 8 bases, the J end by 7 bases, with 9 bases between. Germline values: CDR1 MNHNY, CDR2 SVGAGI (reference sequence). This CDR3 reads CASETNNEQFF. DNA for the CDR3: TGTGCCAGCGAGACTAATAATGAGCAGTTCTTC.

This clone has more than one count but fewer than ten. V and J are TRBV19 and TRBJ1-1; 8 bases are shared with TRBD1. The CDR3 runs to 13 residues. Trimming at V came to 5 bases and at J to 3 bases, leaving 2 bases not matched to a gene. Germline V lookup: CDR1 LNHDA, CDR2 SQIVND (reference sequence). The DNA for the CDR3 is TGTGCCAGTAGTGAGGACAGGGACACTGAAGCTTTCTTT. It specifies CASSEDRDTEAFF.

The V and J genes are TRBV4-1 and TRBJ2-7, with 7 bases aligning to TRBD2. The CDR3 totals 16 residues. Germline lookup yields CDR1 MGHRA and CDR2 YSYEKL. The V and J ends lost 0 bases and 2 bases, in that order; junction bases with no gene match: 7. Written as DNA, the CDR3 is TGCGCCAGCAGCCAAGATAAACCTAGCGGAGCCTACGAGCAGTACTTC. Protein sequence: CASSQDKPSGAYEQYF.

This clone was seen more than once but under ten times. The chain carries TRBV7-9 and TRBJ2-1; TRBD2 is a possible D gene (6 bases). Germline CDR1 is SEHNR and CDR2 is FQNEAQ (reference sequence). The V gene lost 5 bases and the J gene lost 1 base, with 18 bases spanning the gap. CDR3 size: 17 residues. CDR3 protein: CASSPKRLVGSYNEQFF. CDR3 DNA: TGTGCCAGCAGCCCCAAACGACTAGTAGGGTCCTACAATGAGCAGTTCTTC.

The chain is built from TRBV18 and TRBJ1-2; D is undetermined. Germline-derived CDR1 and CDR2 are KGHSH and LQKENI. CDR3 length equals 15 residues. V lost 2 bases to trimming and J lost 10 bases, with 20 bases between them. The CDR3 bases are TGTGCCAGCTCACCATTTGGTGGCGGGTGGGAAGACTACACCTTC. Its protein product is CASSPFGGGWEDYTF. Variable domain in full (rest from reference TRBV18 and TRBJ1-2): NAGVMQNPRHLVRRRGQEARLRCSPMKGHSHVYWYRQLPEEGLKFMVYLQKENIIDESGMPKERFSAEFPKEGPSILRIQQVVRGDSAAYFCASSPFGGGWEDYTFGSGTRLTVV.

This clone was seen a single time. CDR3: CASSHLTGNLEAFF. In DNA form, the CDR3 reads TGTGCCAGCAGCCACTTAACAGGGAACCTCGAAGCTTTCTTT. The rearrangement links TRBV4-2 to TRBJ1-1, with D maybe TRBD1 (6 bases). Germline values: CDR1 LGHNA, CDR2 YNFKEQ. The V and J ends lost 3 bases and 8 bases respectively, with 16 bases between them. The CDR3 spans 14 residues.

This clone was recorded once. The rearrangement joins TRBV24-1 to TRBJ2-1, with D tentatively TRBD1 (7 bases). With 8 bases removed from V and 8 bases from J, the gap between germline ends came to 18 bases. CDR3 length: 14 amino acids. Germline loops: CDR1 KGHDR, CDR2 SFDVKD. In DNA form, the CDR3 reads TGTGCCACCATGTCTCAGGGGGGTAGCGATGAGCAGTTCTTC. This encodes CATMSQGGSDEQFF.

The gene calls are TRBV27 and TRBJ2-3; the match to TRBD2 covers 14 bases. The CDR3 is 17 amino acids. Germline CDR1 reads MNHEY; CDR2 reads SMNVEV (reference sequence). V gave up 5 bases and J gave up 2 bases; unmatched junction bases: 6. Here the CDR3 reads CASSPRLAGGSTDTQYF. The CDR3 DNA reads TGTGCCAGCAGTCCACGACTAGCGGGAGGGTCCACAGATACGCAGTATTTT.

A single count supports this clone. The chain uses TRBV3-1 (or the pseudogene TRBV3-2) and TRBJ1-1; D call uncertain. V was trimmed by 5 bases and J by 6 bases, leaving 7 bases between them. This CDR3 has 11 amino acids. Germline CDR1 LGHDT, CDR2 YNNKEL (reference sequence). CDR3 loop: CASSEAAEAFF. The CDR3 coding sequence is TGTGCCAGCAGCGAGGCGGCTGAAGCTTTCTTT.

This chain uses TRBV27 with TRBJ1-1; D is uncertain. Germline-derived CDR1 and CDR2 are MNHEY and SMNVEV (reference sequence). The CDR3 loop spans 14 amino acids. The V and J ends lost 3 bases and 1 base respectively, with 9 bases between them. CDR3 amino acids: CASSFGVRNTEAFF. In DNA, the CDR3 is TGTGCCAGCAGTTTCGGGGTGAGGAACACTGAAGCTTTCTTT.

The chain links TRBV5-8 to TRBJ2-5, with 11 bases that match TRBD2. The germline V gene has CDR1 SGHTS and CDR2 YDEGEE. Losses at the gene ends were 4 bases for V and 5 bases for J; bases not matched to a gene: 7. The CDR3 runs to 15 residues. CDR3 DNA sequence: TGTGCCAGCAGCGCGACTAGCGGGATGGAGGAGACCCAGTACTTC. This encodes CASSATSGMEETQYF.